Listed below are T cell receptor beta chains from one sample, sequenced in a study of tissue T cells after allogeneic stem cell transplantation. Repertoires were generated with immunoSEQ multiplex PCR, while TCRdb's copy carries only in-frame clones and drops some. The data show some 5,800 clones, approximately 58% seen once. Material: tissue from the jejunum, obtained at autopsy. Receptor source: a male donor older than 55 with lung cancer. CDR3s include the opening cysteine and the closing phenylalanine or tryptophan. The D gene is left open where the match is weak. A clone size is listed for some rows: how often the clone was seen (once, few, many), or a class if it is expanded.

>TRBV19|NA|TRBJ2-2|large
TGTGCCAGTAGTCCCCCCGGGGACAACACCGGGGAGCTGTTTTTT
CASSPPGDNTGELFF
>TRBV5-1|TRBD1|TRBJ2-5|few
TGCGCCAGCAGCTTGGAGGGACAGACTACGGGGACCCAGTACTTC
CASSLEGQTTGTQYF
>TRBV12-3/TRBV12-4|NA|TRBJ2-1|NA
TGTGCCAGCAGCCAGACATCTAACAATGAGCAGTTCTTC
CASSQTSNNEQFF
>TRBV7-2|NA|TRBJ2-1|NA
TGTGCCAGCAGCTTAGAACCCGGCCAATGGTACAATGAGCAGTTCTTC
CASSLEPGQWYNEQFF
>TRBV28|TRBD1|TRBJ2-7|NA
TGTGCCAGCACTAAGGACAGGGCTCGCTACGAGCAGTACTTC
CASTKDRARYEQYF
>TRBV9|TRBD1|TRBJ1-6|few
TGTGCCAGCAGCGCCCGGGACAGCAATTCACCCCTCCACTTT
CASSARDSNSPLHF
>TRBV24-1|NA|TRBJ1-1|NA
TGTGCCACCAGTGATTCAAGGGCAGGGGCGAACACTGAAGCTTTCTTT
CATSDSRAGANTEAFF
>TRBV18|NA|TRBJ2-5|NA
TGTGCCAGCTCACCTTCTAGCCCTCGGGAGACCCAGTACTTC
CASSPSSPRETQYF
>TRBV6-5|TRBD1|TRBJ2-7|few
TGTGCCAGCAGTTACGCGGACAGGGAATTCTACGAGCAGTACTTC
CASSYADREFYEQYF
>TRBV28|TRBD1|TRBJ1-1|NA
TGTGCCAGCAGTTCCCAAGGGACAGACACTGAAGCTTTCTTT
CASSSQGTDTEAFF
>TRBV7-2|NA|TRBJ1-1|NA
TGTGCCAGCAGCCAAAACAGGGTTGGTGAAGCTTTCTTT
CASSQNRVGEAFF
>TRBV7-3|NA|TRBJ2-3|NA
TGTGCCAGCAGCTTAACGGTTGGCACAGATACGCAGTATTTT
CASSLTVGTDTQYF
>TRBV7-9|NA|TRBJ2-7|NA
TGTGCCAGCAGCGACAGAAACTACGAGCAGTACTTC
CASSDRNYEQYF
>TRBV30|NA|TRBJ2-5|few
TGTGCCTGGAGTGACACAGGGCGGGAGACCCAGTACTTC
CAWSDTGRETQYF
>TRBV21-1|NA|TRBJ1-2|once
TGTGCCAGCAGCACCCTAGACTCCTTCTATGGCTACACCTTC
CASSTLDSFYGYTF
>TRBV29-1|TRBD2|TRBJ2-5|NA
TGCAGCGTTGATGTTAGCGGGGGGGAGACCCAGTACTTC
CSVDVSGGETQYF
>TRBV4-1|TRBD2|TRBJ2-7|large
TGCGCCAGCAGCCAAGCTCAAAGACTAGCGGGAGCCTACGAGCAGTACTTC
CASSQAQRLAGAYEQYF
>TRBV14|TRBD1|TRBJ1-1|NA
TGTGCCAGCAGCCTCCTCCGGACAGGAGGCACTGAAGCTTTCTTT
CASSLLRTGGTEAFF